The present T cell receptor (beta chain) was sequenced within a study of blood T cell repertoires in COVID-19. The wider study: Samples representing acute and convalescent COVID-19 were sourced from the United States, Italy and Spain. The analysed material was cDNA or gDNA that came from T cells, B-cell-depleted T cells, or PBMCs.

Original processing notes: The assay estimated nucleated cells by amplifying reference gene primers. The method was immunoSEQ multiplex PCR; TCRdb's version includes in-frame clones alone and lacks a portion of them. The V and J calls and clone size are taken from that table; D and trimming were inferred from the DNA. This table has tens of thousands of clones, 80% to 90% appearing once. This clone was seen just once. The sample was peripheral blood. The sequence was obtained from a man in his 60s with acute or convalescent COVID-19.

CDR3 bases: TGTGCCAGCAGCTTTCGGGCGGGGCACCAGTACTTC. It is translated as CASSFRAGHQYF. The rearrangement uses TRBV7-9 and TRBJ2-7, with D perhaps matching TRBD2 (6 bases). Germline-derived CDR1 and CDR2 are SEHNR and FQNEAQ (reference sequence). V shed 3 bases and J shed 10 bases, with 13 bases lying between them. This CDR3 contains 12 residues. The entire variable domain, with the rest obtained from reference TRBV7-9 and TRBJ2-7, is as follows: DTGVSQNPRHKITKRGQNVTFRCDPISEHNRLYWYRQTLGQGPEFLTYFQNEAQLEKSRLLSDRFSAERPKGSFSTLEIQRTEQGDSAMYLCASSFRAGHQYFGPGTRLTVT.